This T cell receptor beta chain is drawn from a study of blood T cell repertoires in COVID-19 (dated by TCRdb to 2018 to 2021). For the study in its entirety: Collaborator samples came from the United States, Italy and Spain and covered acute and convalescent phases of COVID-19. HLA class I and class II types, where available, came from metadata supplied by the sample provider rather than from assay-based typing. The material from the prospective study consisted of cDNA or gDNA derived from T cells, B-cell-depleted T cells, or PBMCs. Deeply sampled blood TCRbeta repertoires from subjects exposed to, actively infected with, or recovered from COVID-19 were included in the dataset. The sample metadata nearly always contained a de-identified subject ID, COVID-19 status, age in years and sex. A freely available public database, intended as a resource for researchers studying the immune response to SARS-CoV-2, is where the repertoires were released. The samples were drawn from the first 160 participants of the ongoing ImmuneRACE study and from 950 to 1,500 subjects provided by 6 global collaborators. Findings and caveats that apply to the study as a whole: Clinical and demographic metadata were provided uncurated, with the amount varying by source and participant.

Enrolling through a virtual design, the prospective study's participants ranged in age from about 18 to 89 years and lived across approximately 25 United States geographic areas. To assign participants to cohorts, the prospective study relied on clinical history that participants themselves reported in a screening survey and a study questionnaire. Exposed participants were defined as having been in contact with someone with a PCR-confirmed or clinician-diagnosed COVID-19 case within 2 weeks of study entry. In the prospective study, whole blood, serum and a nasopharyngeal or oropharyngeal swab were collected from each participant by mobile phlebotomists. Prospective study participants could optionally give additional blood draws and questionnaires over a roughly two-month period. Before DNA extraction, prospective study blood samples were shipped either frozen or at room temperature. TCRbeta CDR3 regions were amplified from genomic DNA by means of the immunoSEQ Assay, a bias-controlled multiplex PCR. The original pipeline was this. The number of nucleated cells in each sample was estimated by amplification of reference gene primers within the assay. To quantify the absolute abundance of each unique TCRbeta CDR3 rearrangement, sequence reads were collapsed and filtered. For each sample, productive Simpson clonality was calculated as the square root of Simpson's diversity index across productive rearrangements. TCRdb mirrors the immuneACCESS table, restricted to in-frame sequences. Some clones are absent from its copies; in checked studies, under half trace to an unresolved V gene, and the reason for the others is unknown. From that table come the V and J calls and clone size; the DNA was used to work out D and trimming. This sample is represented by roughly 150,000 clones; 65% to 85% of them were singletons. Roughly 4.9% of the sample is in the top ten clones.

The CDR3, from cysteine to phenylalanine, totals 15 residues. Left in the record is the CDR3 DNA by itself, 45 bases read in frame from the first base. V ends up 4 bases short and J 6 bases short, with an unmatched junction base count of 5. From a lookup of the germline V gene (reference sequence), CDR1 and CDR2 are SGHNT and YYREEE. This clone was observed a handful of times. This receptor's antigen is unknown. Qualities for individual bases were not recorded, and no much larger clone is one base off. The V gene is TRBV5-4 and the J gene is TRBJ1-5; a stretch of 12 junction bases matches TRBD1. Material: PBMCs or T cells enriched from blood (not recorded which). The source is a man between 65 and 85 years old who had been exposed to COVID-19. The CDR3 protein: CASSRDRGQGQPQHF. DNA sequence: TGTGCCAGCAGCCGGGACAGGGGGCAGGGTCAGCCCCAGCATTTT.